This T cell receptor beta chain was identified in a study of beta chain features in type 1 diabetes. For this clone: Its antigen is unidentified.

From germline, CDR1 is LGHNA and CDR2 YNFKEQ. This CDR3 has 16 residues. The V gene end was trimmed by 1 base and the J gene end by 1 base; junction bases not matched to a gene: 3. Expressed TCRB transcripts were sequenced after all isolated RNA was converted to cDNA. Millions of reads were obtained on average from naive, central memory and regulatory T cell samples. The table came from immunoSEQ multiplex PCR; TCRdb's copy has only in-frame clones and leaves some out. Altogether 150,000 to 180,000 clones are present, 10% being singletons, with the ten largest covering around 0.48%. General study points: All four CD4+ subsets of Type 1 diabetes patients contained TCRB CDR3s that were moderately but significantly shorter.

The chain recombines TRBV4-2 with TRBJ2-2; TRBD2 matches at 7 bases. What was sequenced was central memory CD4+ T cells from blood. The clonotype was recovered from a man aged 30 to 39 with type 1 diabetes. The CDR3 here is CASSQGSSGNTGELFF. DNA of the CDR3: TGTGCCAGCAGCCAAGGCTCTAGCGGGAACACCGGGGAGCTGTTTTTT.